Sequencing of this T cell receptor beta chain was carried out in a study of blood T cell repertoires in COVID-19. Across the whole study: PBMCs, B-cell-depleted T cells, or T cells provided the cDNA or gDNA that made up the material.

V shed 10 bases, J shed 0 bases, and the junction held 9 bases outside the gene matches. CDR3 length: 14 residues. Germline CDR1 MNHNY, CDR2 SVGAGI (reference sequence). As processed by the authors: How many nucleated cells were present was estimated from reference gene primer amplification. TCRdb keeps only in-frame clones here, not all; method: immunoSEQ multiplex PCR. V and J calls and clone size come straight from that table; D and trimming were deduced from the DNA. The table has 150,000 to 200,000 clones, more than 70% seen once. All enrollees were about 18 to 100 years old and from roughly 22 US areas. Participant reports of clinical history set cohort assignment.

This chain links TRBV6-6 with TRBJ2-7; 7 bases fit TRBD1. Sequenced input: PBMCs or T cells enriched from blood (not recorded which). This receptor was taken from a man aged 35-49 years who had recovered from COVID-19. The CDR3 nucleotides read TGTGCCATGGCGACAGGGCCGGGCTCCTACGAGCAGTACTTC. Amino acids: CAMATGPGSYEQYF.